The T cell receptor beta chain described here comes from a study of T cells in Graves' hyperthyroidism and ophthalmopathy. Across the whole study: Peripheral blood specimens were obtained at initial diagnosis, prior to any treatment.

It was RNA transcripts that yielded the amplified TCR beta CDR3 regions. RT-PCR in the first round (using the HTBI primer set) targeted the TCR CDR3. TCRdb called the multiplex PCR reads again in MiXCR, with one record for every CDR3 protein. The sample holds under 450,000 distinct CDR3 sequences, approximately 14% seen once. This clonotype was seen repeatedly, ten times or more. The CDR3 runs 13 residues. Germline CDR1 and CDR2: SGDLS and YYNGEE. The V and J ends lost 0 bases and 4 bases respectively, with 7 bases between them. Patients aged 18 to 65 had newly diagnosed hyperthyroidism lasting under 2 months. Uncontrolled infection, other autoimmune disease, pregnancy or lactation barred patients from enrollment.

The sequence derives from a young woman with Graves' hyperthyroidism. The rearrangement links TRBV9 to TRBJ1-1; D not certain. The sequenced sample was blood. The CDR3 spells CASSVGSATEAFF. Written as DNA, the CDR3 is TGTGCCAGCAGCGTAGGTTCAGCCACTGAAGCTTTCTTT.